This T cell receptor (beta chain) was recovered during a study of post-analysis software for immune sequencing data. Notes on the study in general: Five TRBV segments occurring more often in patients than controls included TRBV5-6, TRBV5-1 and TRBV20-1.

Unique molecular identifiers had been added to the TCR beta cDNA libraries. TCRdb redid the calling of the PCR reads with MiXCR, one entry per CDR3 protein. The data contain 700,000 to 800,000 distinct CDR3 sequences, roughly 27% of them singletons. This CDR3 is 17 amino acids long. The germline gives CDR1 DFQATT, CDR2 SNEGSKA (reference sequence). A remark on this clonotype: Its antigen remains unknown.

The chain has TRBV20-1 and TRBJ2-5; D remains ambiguous. The end of the DNA is better explained by TRBJ2-7, so the J call may be wrong. The sample taken for sequencing was blood. The TCR comes from a girl aged 10 to 17 with multiple sclerosis. This CDR3 is CSARGHMEGRSSYEQYF. The CDR3, as DNA: TGCAGTGCTAGAGGTCACATGGAAGGGCGAAGCTCCTACGAGCAGTACTTC.